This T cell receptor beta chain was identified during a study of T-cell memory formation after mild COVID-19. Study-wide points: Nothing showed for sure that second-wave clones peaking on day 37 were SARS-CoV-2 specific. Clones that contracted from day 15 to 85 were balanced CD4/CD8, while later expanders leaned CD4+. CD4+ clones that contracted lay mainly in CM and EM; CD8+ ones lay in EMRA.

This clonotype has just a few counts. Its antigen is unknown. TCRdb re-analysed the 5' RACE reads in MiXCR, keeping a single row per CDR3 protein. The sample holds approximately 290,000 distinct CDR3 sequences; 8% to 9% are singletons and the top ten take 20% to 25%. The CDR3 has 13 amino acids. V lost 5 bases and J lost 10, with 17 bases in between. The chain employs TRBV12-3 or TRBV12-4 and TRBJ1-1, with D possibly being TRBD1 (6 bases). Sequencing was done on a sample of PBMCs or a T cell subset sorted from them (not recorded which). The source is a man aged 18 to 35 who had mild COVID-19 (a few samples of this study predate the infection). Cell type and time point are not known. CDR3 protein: CASSRPGVQGAFF. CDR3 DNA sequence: TGTGCCAGCAGTCGTCCAGGGGTTCAAGGAGCTTTCTTT.